This T cell receptor (beta chain) stems from a study of shared clonotypes between healthy human individuals. Concerning this clone itself: Its antigen remains unknown.

As defined, naive CD8 cells were CD45RO-negative and positively selected for CCR7, with terminally differentiated effector memory CD45RA+ cells excluded. Notes on the study in general: For sorted subsets, rarefaction showed incomplete sequencing despite large depth. Generally, estimated richness proved larger in naive subsets than it did in memory subsets.

Germline values: CDR1 SGHTA, CDR2 FQGNSA. There are 16 residues in the CDR3. The V end lost 7 bases, the J end lost 5 bases, and 20 bases lay between the germline ends. The table came from immunoSEQ multiplex PCR; TCRdb's copy has only in-frame clones and leaves some out. Of millions of clones in the sample, 85% to 95% were seen once. The chain joins TRBV7-2 to TRBJ2-2, with D perhaps matching TRBD1 (5 bases). Sample: naive CD8+ T cells from PBMCs. This receptor was taken from a man in his late teens or twenties in good health. Some clones in this sample may be carry-over from other donors' samples. The DNA for the CDR3 is TGTGCCAGCACCCTAAGGCAGGGCATAAGGACCGGGGAGCTGTTTTTT. Translated, it gives CASTLRQGIRTGELFF. The full variable domain, completed using reference TRBV7-2 and TRBJ2-2, is GAGVSQSPSNKVTEKGKDVELRCDPISGHTALYWYRQSLGQGLEFLIYFQGNSAPDKSGLPSDRFSAERTGGSVSTLTIQRTQQEDSAVYLCASTLRQGIRTGELFFGEGSRLTVL.